This T cell receptor beta chain was profiled in a study of shared clonotypes between healthy human individuals. The overall study: A few men and a couple of women, aged 18 to 49, were donors.

CD45RO-negative, CCR7-positively selected cells formed the naive CD8 fraction, excluding terminally differentiated effector memory CD45RA+ cells. This CDR3 contains 14 residues. Trimming pared 6 bases from V and 2 bases from J, leaving 14 bases between. Germline V gene data show CDR1 as SGHDN and CDR2 as FVKESK. A note on this clone: Its antigen is not identified.

This was a deep-level run. This table comes from immunoSEQ multiplex PCR, and its TCRdb copy is limited to in-frame clones, with some not included. The sample has about 590,000 clones; roughly 95% are singletons. The study's findings and limits: Tissues were not sampled, only blood, and their repertoires likely differ. The naive CD4 repertoires of several donors were compared, and approximately 5% of clonotypes were shared.

This TCR was recovered from a woman aged 30 to 39 in good health. The chain carries TRBV14 and TRBJ2-7; D gene unclear. The material sequenced was naive CD8+ T cells sorted from blood. The CDR3 reads CASSHPGPPYEQYF. The CDR3 nucleotides read TGTGCCAGCAGTCATCCCGGGCCCCCCTACGAGCAGTACTTC.